This TCR beta chain is from a study of blood T cell repertoires in COVID-19. There are 16 residues in the CDR3. CDR1 and CDR2 from the germline V gene are GTSNPN and SVGIG (reference sequence). The V gene end was trimmed by 1 base and the J gene end by 0 bases; junction bases not matched to a gene: 8. The table came from immunoSEQ multiplex PCR; TCRdb's copy has only in-frame clones and leaves some out. Here the sample spans under 100,000 clones, around 94% being singletons. The chain carries TRBV30 and TRBJ1-2; TRBD1 matches at 7 bases. This receptor was taken from a woman in her fifties or sixties with active COVID-19. Sample: peripheral blood. In nucleotides, the CDR3 is TGTGCCTGGAGTGAATCCCGGGACAGCCCTAACTATGGCTACACCTTC. Translated, it gives CAWSESRDSPNYGYTF.